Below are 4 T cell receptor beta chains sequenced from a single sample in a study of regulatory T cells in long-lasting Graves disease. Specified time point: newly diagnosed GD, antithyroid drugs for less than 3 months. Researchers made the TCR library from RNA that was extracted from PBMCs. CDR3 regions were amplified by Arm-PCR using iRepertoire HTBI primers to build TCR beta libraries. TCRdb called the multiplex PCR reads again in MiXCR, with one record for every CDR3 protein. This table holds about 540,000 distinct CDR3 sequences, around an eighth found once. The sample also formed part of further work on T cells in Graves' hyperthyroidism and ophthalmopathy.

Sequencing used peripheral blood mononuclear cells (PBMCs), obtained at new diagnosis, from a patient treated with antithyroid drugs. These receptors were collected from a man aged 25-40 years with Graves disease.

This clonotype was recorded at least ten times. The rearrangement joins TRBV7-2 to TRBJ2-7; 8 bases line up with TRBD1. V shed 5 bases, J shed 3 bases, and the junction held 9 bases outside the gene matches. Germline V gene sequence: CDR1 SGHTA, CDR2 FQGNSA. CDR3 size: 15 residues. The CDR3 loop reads CASSPGTGFNYEQYF. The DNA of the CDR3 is TGTGCCAGCAGCCCGGGGACAGGCTTTAACTACGAGCAGTACTTC.

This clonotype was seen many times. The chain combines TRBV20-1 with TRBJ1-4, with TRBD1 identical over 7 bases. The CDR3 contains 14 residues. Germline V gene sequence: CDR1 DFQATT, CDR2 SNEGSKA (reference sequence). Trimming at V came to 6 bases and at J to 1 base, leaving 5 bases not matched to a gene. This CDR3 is CSAVRQGTNEKLFF. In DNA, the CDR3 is TGCAGTGCGGTGAGACAGGGAACTAATGAAAAACTGTTTTTT.

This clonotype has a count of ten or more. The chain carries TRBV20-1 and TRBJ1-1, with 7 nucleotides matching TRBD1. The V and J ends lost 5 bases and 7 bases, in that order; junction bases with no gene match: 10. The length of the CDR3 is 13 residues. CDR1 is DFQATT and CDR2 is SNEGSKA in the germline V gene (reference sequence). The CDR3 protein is CSASSGRGNEAFF. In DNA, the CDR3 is TGCAGTGCTTCGAGCGGCAGGGGGAATGAAGCTTTCTTT.

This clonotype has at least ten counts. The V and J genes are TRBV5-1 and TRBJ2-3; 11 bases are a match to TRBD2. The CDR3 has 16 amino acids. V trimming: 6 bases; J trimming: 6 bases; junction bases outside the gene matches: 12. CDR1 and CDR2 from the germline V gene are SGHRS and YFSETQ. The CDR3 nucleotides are TGCGCCAGCAATAAGGGGGGACTAGCGGCCCCCGATACGCAGTATTTT. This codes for CASNKGGLAAPDTQYF.